These T cell receptor beta chains were read from a single sample in a study of T cell responses to AZD1222 COVID-19 vaccine. Data came from immunoSEQ multiplex PCR; TCRdb stores just in-frame clones and leaves some out. Altogether roughly 200,000 clones are present, approximately 93% being singletons, with the ten largest covering about 3.5%. The sample in question was peripheral blood, obtained 28 days after the second AZD1222 dose. Source of these receptors: an adult who received the AZD1222 COVID-19 vaccine. Both conserved end residues are part of each CDR3.

CDR3 protein,J gene,V gene
CASNGTGKNSPLHF,TRBJ1-6,TRBV6-4
CASSLLDINNYGYTF,TRBJ1-2,TRBV5-8
CASSPTDMSSYNSPLHF,TRBJ1-6,TRBV19
CASSLGRVGQGGHNEQFF,TRBJ2-1,TRBV7-9
CASTVHRDYGYTF,TRBJ1-2,TRBV7-9
CASSQTGVEQFF,TRBJ2-1,TRBV7-3
CASSLGAGPNTGELFF,TRBJ2-2,TRBV5-1
CAWSGQGWSYNEQFF,TRBJ2-1,TRBV30
CAWSSQSPRGNQPQHF,TRBJ1-5,TRBV30
CASSQVGGGENSPLHF,TRBJ1-6,TRBV3-1/TRBV3-2
CASSLALLAGYNEQFF,TRBJ2-1,TRBV7-2
CASSGALGTSGRVSYNEQFF,TRBJ2-1,TRBV2
CSASSSGGSYEQYF,TRBJ2-7,TRBV29-1
CASSTPRQGGINEQFF,TRBJ2-1,TRBV28
CASSPPFGQLNTGELFF,TRBJ2-2,TRBV18
CASSLGTSGSVEQYF,TRBJ2-7,TRBV7-9
CASSEGITGANVLTF,TRBJ2-6,TRBV6-1
CSASDLRVSSYEQYF,TRBJ2-7,TRBV20-1
CASSEDRVLKYEQYF,TRBJ2-7,TRBV5-1
CASSADGNHLNEQFF,TRBJ2-1,TRBV9
CASSRVSGSSYNEQFF,TRBJ2-1,TRBV19
CASSYRTGALHF,TRBJ1-6,TRBV6-5
CASSFPSGRGAFF,TRBJ1-1,TRBV28
CASNEGSQPQHF,TRBJ1-5,TRBV2
CASSDFGTRFYNEQFF,TRBJ2-1,TRBV6-4
CASSFLPATDTQYF,TRBJ2-3,TRBV27
CASSLLGGYGEQYF,TRBJ2-7,TRBV27
CASSPGLASQETQYF,TRBJ2-5,TRBV5-1
CASSLRSQGLNSPLHF,TRBJ1-6,TRBV7-2
CASSRRSTPYEQYF,TRBJ2-7,TRBV19
CASSSSSGLPTDTQYF,TRBJ2-3,TRBV5-1
CASSLVAGVSEQFF,TRBJ2-1,TRBV7-9
CASSPETYPHGYTF,TRBJ1-2,TRBV19
CASSQGATTDTQYF,TRBJ2-3,TRBV4-1
CASSPSRNHLHF,TRBJ1-6,TRBV18
CTVQETQYF,TRBJ2-5,TRBV12-3/TRBV12-4
CASSDQDSEAFF,TRBJ1-1,TRBV12-3/TRBV12-4
CASSPGAEEKLFF,TRBJ1-4,TRBV18
CASSPDSEYGYTF,TRBJ1-2,TRBV18
CASSGQGAGTEAFF,TRBJ1-1,TRBV2
CASSVAANTEAFF,TRBJ1-1,TRBV5-1
CASSQFGSGRLNEQFF,TRBJ2-1,TRBV3-1/TRBV3-2
CASSAGLAVRDTQYF,TRBJ2-3,TRBV5-1
CASSYRAQSTDTQYF,TRBJ2-3,TRBV7-3
CASKSRGTEAFF,TRBJ1-1,TRBV27
CASSRDRTSSGNTIYF,TRBJ1-3,TRBV2
CASSPGQSSYEQYF,TRBJ2-7,TRBV18
CASTWDRVNEKLFF,TRBJ1-4,TRBV2
CASSHRTPGSNQPQHF,TRBJ1-5,TRBV6-2/TRBV6-3